This T cell receptor (beta chain) was captured in a study of CD8 T cells in Susac syndrome. Study-wide background: Blood was drawn from patients with Susac syndrome. At that point, they were therapy-naive, on corticosteroids, or on intravenous immunoglobulin alone. Points from the study as a whole: The authors found around 15 Susac-specific public clones in total CD8+ repertoires and five or six in CD8+ TEMRA repertoires.

Random hexamers were used to reverse transcribe about 0.45 to 1 ug of RNA. Amplification of TCR beta CDR3 by immunoSEQ multiplex PCR spanned 54 Vbeta and 13 Jbeta. TCRdb independently ran MiXCR on the immunoSEQ multiplex PCR reads; one entry per CDR3 protein. The sample yields under 70,000 distinct CDR3 sequences, 95% seen once. Concerning this clonotype itself: Antigen: not known.

Fulfillment of recently defined diagnostic criteria for definite or probable disease was shown by the patients with Susac syndrome. Germline-derived CDR1 and CDR2 are LNHNV and YYDKDF (reference sequence). The CDR3 runs 14 residues. The V end lost 1 base, the J end lost 5 bases, and 10 bases lay between the germline ends. The material sequenced was CD8+ T cells from PBMCs. This clonotype was obtained from a human donor with Susac syndrome. The J gene is TRBJ2-3, the V gene TRBV15; D unresolved. CDR3 nucleotides: TGTGCCACCAGCAGAGTAGGTTGGGTAGATACGCAGTATTTT. Amino acid sequence: CATSRVGWVDTQYF.